This T cell receptor beta chain emerged from a study of T cell responses to AZD1222 COVID-19 vaccine. J was trimmed by 0 bases and V by 8 bases; bases with no gene match: 3. The CDR3 consists of 15 residues. Germline CDR1 MNHNY, CDR2 SVGAGI (reference sequence). The protocol was immunoSEQ multiplex PCR, while the TCRdb copy is restricted to in-frame clones and leaves out a portion. The table lists approximately 99,000 clones, 70% to 90% of them singletons, with around 2.7% in the top ten. This clonotype was obtained from an adult in good health. The sequencing used peripheral blood, collected on day 0 of AZD1222 vaccination. The rearrangement joins TRBV6-6 to TRBJ2-3; 12 nucleotides align to TRBD2. The chain's CDR3 is CASRLAGGSTDTQYF. The CDR3 DNA reads as TGTGCCAGCCGGCTAGCGGGGGGGAGCACAGATACGCAGTATTTT.